This T cell receptor beta chain was obtained from a study of identical twins. Ten or more counts support this clonotype. Germline lookup yields CDR1 SEHNR and CDR2 FQNEAQ (reference sequence). Trimming took 5 bases from V and 7 from J, leaving 15 bases between them. This CDR3 is built from 15 residues. Using its own MiXCR run on the 5' RACE reads, TCRdb lists one record per CDR3 protein. This sample has roughly 700,000 distinct CDR3 sequences; roughly 8% occur once, and the top ten carry more than 0.75%. These data were likewise used in another study, on yellow fever vaccine responses in identical twins.

Source material: PBMCs. J is TRBJ1-6 and V is TRBV7-9; weak D call: TRBD1 (5 bases). The TCR comes from a woman aged 18 to 35 in good health. The CDR3 protein is CASSTWGRENSPLHF. The CDR3 coding sequence is TGTGCCAGCAGCACCTGGGGACGGGAGAATTCACCCCTCCACTTT.